This TCR beta chain was sequenced for a study of CD8+ T cells in alopecia areata. About the study: In an open-label trial, patients got 5 to 10 mg tofacitinib twice daily. The drug, tofacitinib, lasted 6 to 18 months, followed by 6 months off drug.

Peripheral blood, together with lesional scalp punch biopsies, was collected from alopecia areata patients. Study-wide findings and caveats: When scalp samples are sequenced, resident alphabeta T cells of normal skin are also captured.

Concerning this clone: The antigen remains unidentified.

Trimming stripped 5 bases from V and 2 bases from J, with 2 bases between. Germline lookup yields CDR1 MNHNY and CDR2 SVGAGI (reference sequence). The CDR3 is made up of 11 amino acids. Following RNA extraction, reverse transcription yielded cDNA that acted as the sequencing template. Here immunoSEQ multiplex PCR was the method, and the copy in TCRdb shows in-frame clones only, minus some. The sample holds approximately 150,000 clones, 67% seen once. The chain recombines TRBV6-6 with TRBJ2-3; no reliable D call. The material was CD8+ T cells sorted from blood, obtained at week 0. This receptor was identified in a human donor with alopecia areata. For the CDR3, the DNA is TGTGCCAGCAGTCACACAGATACGCAGTATTTT. This encodes CASSHTDTQYF.